This is a list of T cell receptor beta chains from one sample in a study of CD8 T cells in ankylosing spondylitis. TCRdb re-called the 5' RACE reads through MiXCR, storing one row per CDR3 protein. The repertoire has 100,000 to 150,000 distinct CDR3 sequences, around 8.5% of them found once; the top ten carry about 3.6%. Sample: blood, either unsorted or a sorted T cell fraction (not recorded which). The receptors here all came from a male donor with ankylosing spondylitis or in good health (not recorded which). Each CDR3 is given without its conserved first and last residue.

V gene: TRBV6-1; J gene: TRBJ2-5; CDR3 protein: ASSATGLGETQY
V gene: TRBV6-2/TRBV6-3; J gene: TRBJ2-5; CDR3 protein: ASSYSVSRTSGYQETQY
V gene: TRBV11-2; J gene: TRBJ1-1; CDR3 protein: ASSYSHGTARANTEAF
V gene: TRBV5-1; J gene: TRBJ1-4; CDR3 protein: ASSPQRITEKLF
V gene: TRBV29-1; J gene: TRBJ1-1; CDR3 protein: SVELESGRAF
V gene: TRBV5-1; J gene: TRBJ2-5; CDR3 protein: ASSLEGTGKETQY
V gene: TRBV18; J gene: TRBJ2-7; CDR3 protein: ASSPEHLEQY
V gene: TRBV5-1; J gene: TRBJ2-1; CDR3 protein: ASSLGLAGVFEQF
V gene: TRBV7-3; J gene: TRBJ1-1; CDR3 protein: ASSFPRGKYGTEAF
V gene: TRBV5-1; J gene: TRBJ2-7; CDR3 protein: ASSPGQGKHEQY
V gene: TRBV7-2; J gene: TRBJ2-7; CDR3 protein: ASRDSTNSYEQY
V gene: TRBV28; J gene: TRBJ2-7; CDR3 protein: ASSYSPPGGARHEQY
V gene: TRBV7-7; J gene: TRBJ2-5; CDR3 protein: ASSQALAGGRETQY
V gene: TRBV7-2; J gene: TRBJ2-7; CDR3 protein: ASSLAWGEQY
V gene: TRBV5-1; J gene: TRBJ1-1; CDR3 protein: ASSITGQWNTEAF
V gene: TRBV7-2; J gene: TRBJ2-2; CDR3 protein: ASSLFGGANTGELF
V gene: TRBV28; J gene: TRBJ2-7; CDR3 protein: ASSTSGPYEQY
V gene: TRBV24-1; J gene: TRBJ2-3; CDR3 protein: ATSEWTSGSTDTQY
V gene: TRBV15; J gene: TRBJ2-5; CDR3 protein: ATSRDLAGETQY
V gene: TRBV12-3/TRBV12-4; J gene: TRBJ1-6; CDR3 protein: ASSLSGVDTLH